This T cell receptor (beta chain) was recovered during a study of blood T cell repertoires in COVID-19 (dated by TCRdb to the early 2020s). In terms of the full investigation: Collaborator samples came from the United States, Italy and Spain and covered acute and convalescent phases of COVID-19. Samples came from the ongoing ImmuneRACE study (first 160 participants) plus 1,254 subjects from 6 global collaborators. Where available, HLA class I and class II types were taken from metadata supplied by the sample provider and were not determined by assay-based typing. The prospective study material was composed of cDNA or gDNA derived from T cells, B-cell-depleted T cells, or PBMCs. Deeply sampled blood TCRbeta repertoires from subjects exposed to, actively infected with, or recovered from COVID-19 were included in the dataset. A de-identified subject ID, COVID-19 status, age in years and sex were almost always included in the sample metadata. The repertoires were made available in a free public database intended to serve as a resource for research on the immune response to SARS-CoV-2. What the study reported, not specific to this receptor: The quantity of clinical and demographic metadata differed by source and by participant and was supplied without curation.

Each collaborating institution followed its own protocols to collect whole blood in K2EDTA tubes. For TCRbeta analysis, collaborators shipped samples in one of three forms: frozen whole blood, isolated PBMCs, or DNA extracted from either of those sample types. Concerning this clone itself: Its antigen is currently not known. No per-base quality is available; no much larger clone lies one base away.

The immunoSEQ Assay, a bias-controlled multiplex PCR, was used to amplify TCRbeta CDR3 regions from genomic DNA. Regarding the original processing steps: The number of nucleated cells in each sample was estimated by amplification of reference gene primers within the assay. To quantify the absolute abundance of each unique TCRbeta CDR3 rearrangement, sequence reads were collapsed and filtered. For each sample, productive Simpson clonality was calculated by taking the square root of Simpson's diversity index across productive rearrangements. The clones in this table, taken by TCRdb from immuneACCESS, are in-frame only. Not every clone is retained; where verified, under half of the shortfall comes from an unresolved V gene, and the cause of the rest is unknown. V and J calls and clone size are those listed in that table; D and trimming were worked out from the DNA. The sample has 190,000 or so clones on record, 86% of them singletons. About 0.72% of the sample comes from the top ten.

As encoded in the germline V gene (reference sequence), CDR1 is LNHDA while CDR2 is SQIVND. CDR3 length: 15 amino acids, cysteine to phenylalanine. Only the CDR3 portion is preserved as DNA: 45 bases, with reading frame beginning at the first base. The germline V and J ends show losses of 4 bases and 6 bases respectively, and no gene match explains 11 bases of the junction. The clonotype comes from a woman between 70 and 85 years old with acute or convalescent COVID-19. Sequencing was carried out using peripheral blood. The chain is encoded by TRBV19 joined to TRBJ1-1, with 7 junctional bases fitting TRBD1. CDR3 sequence: CASSTQTGFGPEAFF. The DNA is TGTGCCAGTAGTACTCAGACAGGGTTCGGACCTGAAGCTTTCTTT. Reference TRBV19 and TRBJ1-1 proteins supply the regions before and after the CDR3; the full variable domain is: DGGITQSPKYLFRKEGQNVTLSCEQNLNHDAMYWYRQDPGQGLRLIYYSQIVNDFQKGDIAEGYSVSREKKESFPLTVTSAQKNPTAFYLCASSTQTGFGPEAFFGQGTRLTVV.